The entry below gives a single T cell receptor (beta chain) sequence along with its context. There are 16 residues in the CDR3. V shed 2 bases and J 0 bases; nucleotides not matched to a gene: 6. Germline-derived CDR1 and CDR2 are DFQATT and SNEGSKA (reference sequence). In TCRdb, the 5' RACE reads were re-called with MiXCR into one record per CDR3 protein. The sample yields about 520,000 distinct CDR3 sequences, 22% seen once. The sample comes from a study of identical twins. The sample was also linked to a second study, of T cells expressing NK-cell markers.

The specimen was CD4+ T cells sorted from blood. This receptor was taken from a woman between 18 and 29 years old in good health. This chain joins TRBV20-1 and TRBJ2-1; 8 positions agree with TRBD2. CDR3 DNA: TGCAGTGCTAGAAGATACAGCGGGAGCTCCTACAATGAGCAGTTCTTC. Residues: CSARRYSGSSYNEQFF.